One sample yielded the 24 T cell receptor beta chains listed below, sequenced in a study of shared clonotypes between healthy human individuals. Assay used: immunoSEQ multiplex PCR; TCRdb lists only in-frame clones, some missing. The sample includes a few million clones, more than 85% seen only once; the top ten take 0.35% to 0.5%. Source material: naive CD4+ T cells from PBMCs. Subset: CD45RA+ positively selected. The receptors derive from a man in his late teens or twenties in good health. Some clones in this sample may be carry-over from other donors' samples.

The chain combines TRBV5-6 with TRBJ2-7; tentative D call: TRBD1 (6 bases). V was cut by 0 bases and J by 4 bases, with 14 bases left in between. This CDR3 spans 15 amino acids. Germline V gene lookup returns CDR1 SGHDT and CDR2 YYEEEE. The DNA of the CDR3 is TGTGCCAGCAGCTTGGGGGGGCCAAAGGGTTACGAGCAGTACTTC. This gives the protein CASSLGGPKGYEQYF.

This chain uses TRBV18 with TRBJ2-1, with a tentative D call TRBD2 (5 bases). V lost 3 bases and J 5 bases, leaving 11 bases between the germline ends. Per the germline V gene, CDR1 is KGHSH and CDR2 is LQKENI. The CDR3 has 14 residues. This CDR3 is CASSPGRGDNEQFF. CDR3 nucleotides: TGTGCCAGCTCACCGGGGAGAGGAGACAATGAGCAGTTCTTC.

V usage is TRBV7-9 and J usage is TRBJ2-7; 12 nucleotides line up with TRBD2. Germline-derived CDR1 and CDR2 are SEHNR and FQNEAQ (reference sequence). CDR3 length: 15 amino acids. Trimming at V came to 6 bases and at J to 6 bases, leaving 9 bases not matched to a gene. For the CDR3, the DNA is TGTGCCAGCAGACCTAGCGGGAGGGGGTCGGGCGAGCAGTACTTC. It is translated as CASRPSGRGSGEQYF.

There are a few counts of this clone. The CDR3 spells CASRIGSSGAEQFF. The CDR3 nucleotides are TGCGCCAGCAGAATCGGAAGTTCAGGGGCTGAGCAGTTCTTC. The gene calls are TRBV5-1 and TRBJ2-1, with D possibly TRBD1 on 6 matching bases. Trimming removed 5 bases at V and 9 bases at J, with 18 bases between. The CDR3 sequence is 14 residues long. Per the germline V gene, CDR1 is SGHRS and CDR2 is YFSETQ.

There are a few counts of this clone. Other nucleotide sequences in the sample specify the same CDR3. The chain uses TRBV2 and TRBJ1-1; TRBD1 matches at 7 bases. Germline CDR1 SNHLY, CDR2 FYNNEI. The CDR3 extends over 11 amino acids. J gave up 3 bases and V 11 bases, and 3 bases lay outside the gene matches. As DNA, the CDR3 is TGTGCCGGGGGACAGTACACTGAAGCTTTCTTT. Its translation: CAGGQYTEAFF.

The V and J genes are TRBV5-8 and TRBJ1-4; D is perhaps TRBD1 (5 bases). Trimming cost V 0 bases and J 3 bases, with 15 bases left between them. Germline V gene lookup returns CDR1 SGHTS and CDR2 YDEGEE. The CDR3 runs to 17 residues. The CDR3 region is CASSLGMGPAANEKLFF. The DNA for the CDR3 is TGTGCCAGCAGCTTGGGTATGGGGCCGGCGGCTAATGAAAAACTGTTTTTT.

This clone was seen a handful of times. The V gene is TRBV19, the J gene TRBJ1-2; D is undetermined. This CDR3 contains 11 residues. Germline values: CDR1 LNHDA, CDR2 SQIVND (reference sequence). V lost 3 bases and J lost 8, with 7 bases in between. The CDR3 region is CASSMSWGYTF. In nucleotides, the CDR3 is TGTGCCAGTAGTATGTCTTGGGGCTACACCTTC.

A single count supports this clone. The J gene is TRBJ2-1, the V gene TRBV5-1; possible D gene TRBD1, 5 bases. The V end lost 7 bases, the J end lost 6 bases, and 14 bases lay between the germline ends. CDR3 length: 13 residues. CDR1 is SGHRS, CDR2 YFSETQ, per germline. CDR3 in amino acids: CASGGAPGNEQFF. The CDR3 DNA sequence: TGCGCCAGCGGTGGGGCCCCTGGCAATGAGCAGTTCTTC.

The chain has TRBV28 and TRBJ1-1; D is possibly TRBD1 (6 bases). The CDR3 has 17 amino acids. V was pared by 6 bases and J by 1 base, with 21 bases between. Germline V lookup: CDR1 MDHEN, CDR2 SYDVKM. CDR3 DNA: TGTGCCAGCAGCAAATCAGGTGCCGGGGGGCGGAACACTGAAGCTTTCTTT. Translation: CASSKSGAGGRNTEAFF.

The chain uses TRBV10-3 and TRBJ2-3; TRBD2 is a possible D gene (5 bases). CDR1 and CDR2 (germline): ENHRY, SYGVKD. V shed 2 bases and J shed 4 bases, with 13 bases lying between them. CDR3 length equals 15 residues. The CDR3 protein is CAISEPGLGSDTQYF. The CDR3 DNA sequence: TGTGCCATCAGTGAGCCGGGGTTGGGCTCAGATACGCAGTATTTT.

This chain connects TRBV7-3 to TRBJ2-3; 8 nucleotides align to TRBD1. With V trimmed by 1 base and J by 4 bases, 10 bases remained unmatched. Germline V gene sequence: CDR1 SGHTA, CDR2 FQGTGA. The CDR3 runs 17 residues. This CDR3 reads CASSLMPGQGTADTQYF. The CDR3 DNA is TGTGCCAGCAGCTTAATGCCCGGACAGGGAACGGCAGATACGCAGTATTTT.

CDR3 sequence reads: CSVAGTSSEQYF. CDR3 bases: TGCAGCGTTGCCGGGACTAGCTCCGAGCAGTACTTC. The genes are TRBV29-1 and TRBJ2-7; 9 positions agree with TRBD2. There are 12 residues in the CDR3. J lost 6 bases, V lost 4 bases, and 4 bases had no gene match. Germline assignment: CDR1 SQVTM and CDR2 ANQGSEA.

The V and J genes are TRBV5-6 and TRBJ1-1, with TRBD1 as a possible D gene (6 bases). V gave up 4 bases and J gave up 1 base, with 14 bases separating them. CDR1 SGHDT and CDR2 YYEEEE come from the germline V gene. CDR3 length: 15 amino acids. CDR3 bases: TGTGCCAGCAGCAGTACAGGGACCCGGAACACTGAAGCTTTCTTT. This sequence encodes CASSSTGTRNTEAFF. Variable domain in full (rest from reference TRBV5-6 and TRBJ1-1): DAGVTQSPTHLIKTRGQQVTLRCSPKSGHDTVSWYQQALGQGPQFIFQYYEEEERQRGNFPDRFSGHQFPNYSSELNVNALLLGDSALYLCASSSTGTRNTEAFFGQGTRLTVV.

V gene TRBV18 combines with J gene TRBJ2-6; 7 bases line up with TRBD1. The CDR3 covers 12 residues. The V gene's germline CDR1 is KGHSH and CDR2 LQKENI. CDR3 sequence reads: CATGPGANVLTF. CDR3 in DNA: TGTGCGACAGGGCCCGGGGCCAACGTCCTGACTTTC.

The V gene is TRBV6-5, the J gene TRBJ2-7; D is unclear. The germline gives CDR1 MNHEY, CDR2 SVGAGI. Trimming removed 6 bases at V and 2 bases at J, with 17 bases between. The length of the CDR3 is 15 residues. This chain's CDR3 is CASSPGRIPTYEQYF. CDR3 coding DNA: TGTGCCAGCAGCCCCGGCAGGATCCCCACCTACGAGCAGTACTTC.

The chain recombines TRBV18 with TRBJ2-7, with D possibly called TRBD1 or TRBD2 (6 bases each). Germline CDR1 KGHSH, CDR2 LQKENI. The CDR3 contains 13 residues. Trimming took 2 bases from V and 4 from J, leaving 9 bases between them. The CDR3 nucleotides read TGTGCCAGCTCACCAAGGGGGGTTTACGAGCAGTACTTC. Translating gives CASSPRGVYEQYF.

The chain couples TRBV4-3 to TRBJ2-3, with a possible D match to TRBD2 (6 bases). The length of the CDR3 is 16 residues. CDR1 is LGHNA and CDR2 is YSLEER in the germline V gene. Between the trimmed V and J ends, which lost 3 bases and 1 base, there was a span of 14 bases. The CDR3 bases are TGCGCCAGCAGCCAGGCGGCAGCTAGCGGCACAGATACGCAGTATTTT. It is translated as CASSQAAASGTDTQYF.

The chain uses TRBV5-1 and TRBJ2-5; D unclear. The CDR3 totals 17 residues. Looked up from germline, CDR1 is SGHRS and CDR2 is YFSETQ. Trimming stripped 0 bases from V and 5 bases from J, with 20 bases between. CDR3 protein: CASSLAGPERARETQYF. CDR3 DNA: TGCGCCAGCAGCTTGGCCGGTCCGGAGAGAGCCCGTGAGACCCAGTACTTC.

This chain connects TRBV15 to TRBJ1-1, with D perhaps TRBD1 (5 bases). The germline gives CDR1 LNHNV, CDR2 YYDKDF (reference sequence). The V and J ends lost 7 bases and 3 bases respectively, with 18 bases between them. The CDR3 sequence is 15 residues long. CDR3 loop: CATTLEMGRDTEAFF. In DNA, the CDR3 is TGTGCCACCACCCTTGAGATGGGGCGGGACACTGAAGCTTTCTTT.

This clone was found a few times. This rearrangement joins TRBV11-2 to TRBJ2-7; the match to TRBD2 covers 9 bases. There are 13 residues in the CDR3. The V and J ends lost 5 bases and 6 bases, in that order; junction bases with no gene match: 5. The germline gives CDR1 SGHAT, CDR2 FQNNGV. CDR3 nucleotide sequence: TGTGCCAGCAGCCAAGGACTAGCGCGCGAGCAGTACTTC. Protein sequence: CASSQGLAREQYF.

The CDR3 DNA is TGCAGTGCTGACAGGGGGCGCGAGCAGTACTTC. It encodes CSADRGREQYF. This chain connects TRBV20-1 to TRBJ2-7, with 10 nucleotides matching TRBD1. J was trimmed by 6 bases and V by 5 bases; bases with no gene match: 1. From germline, CDR1 is DFQATT and CDR2 SNEGSKA (reference sequence). The CDR3 length is 11 residues.

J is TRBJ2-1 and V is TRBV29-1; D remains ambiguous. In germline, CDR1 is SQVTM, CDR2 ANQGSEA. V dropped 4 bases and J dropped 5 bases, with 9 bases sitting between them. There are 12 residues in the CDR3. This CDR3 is CSVVGPDNEQFF. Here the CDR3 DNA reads TGCAGCGTTGTTGGGCCTGACAATGAGCAGTTCTTC.

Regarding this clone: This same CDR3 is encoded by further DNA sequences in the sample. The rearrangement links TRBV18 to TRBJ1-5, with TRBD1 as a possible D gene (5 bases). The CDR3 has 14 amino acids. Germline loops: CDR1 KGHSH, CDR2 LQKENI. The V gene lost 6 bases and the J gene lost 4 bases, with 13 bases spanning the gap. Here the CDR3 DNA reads TGTGCCAGCTCGCCGGGACGGTTGAATCAGCCCCAGCATTTT. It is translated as CASSPGRLNQPQHF.

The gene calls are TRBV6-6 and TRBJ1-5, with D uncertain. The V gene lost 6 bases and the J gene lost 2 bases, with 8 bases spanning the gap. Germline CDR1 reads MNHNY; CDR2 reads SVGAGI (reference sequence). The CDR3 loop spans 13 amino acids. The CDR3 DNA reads TGTGCCAGCAGCCAGGATGGCAATCAGCCCCAGCATTTT. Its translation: CASSQDGNQPQHF.